Presented here are 9 T cell receptor beta chains from one specimen sequenced in a study of Ad26.COV2.S vaccination and SARS-CoV-2 variants. Treatment defined: about 20 received Ad26.COV2.S at low or high dose, single or two shots; about 5 received placebo; per-sample allocation not given. Material that was analyzed had been drawn on day 63 after the first vaccine or placebo injection. Profiled with immunoSEQ multiplex PCR; TCRdb holds only in-frame clones, not every one. The sample consists of about 480,000 clones, roughly nine tenths of them appearing once. Here the sequenced sample was peripheral blood, taken in a trial of Ad26.COV2.S vaccine versus placebo. The receptor source for this set is a person aged 18-65 years who received the Ad26.COV2.S COVID-19 vaccine or a placebo.

The J gene is TRBJ1-1, the V gene TRBV11-2, with 10 positions matching TRBD1. The V gene's germline CDR1 is SGHAT and CDR2 FQNNGV. V shed 5 bases and J 5 bases; nucleotides not matched to a gene: 14. The CDR3 is made up of 17 amino acids. The CDR3: CASSPRLTGGARTEAFF. The CDR3 DNA is TGTGCCAGCAGCCCAAGGTTGACAGGGGGCGCAAGAACTGAAGCTTTCTTT.

The V gene is TRBV29-1, the J gene TRBJ2-1, with D maybe TRBD1 (5 bases). The length of the CDR3 is 14 residues. The V and J ends lost 4 bases and 0 bases respectively, with 10 bases between them. Germline V gives CDR1 SQVTM, CDR2 ANQGSEA. The CDR3 DNA sequence: TGCAGCGTTGCTACAGGTTTCTCCTACAATGAGCAGTTCTTC. As protein: CSVATGFSYNEQFF.

This clone has a single count. J is TRBJ1-4 and V is TRBV18; D is unresolved. This CDR3 has 15 residues. CDR1 is KGHSH, CDR2 LQKENI, per germline. V lost 0 bases and J lost 4, with 9 bases in between. The CDR3 sequence is CASSPPRGFNEKLFF. For the CDR3, the DNA is TGTGCCAGCTCACCACCCCGGGGATTTAATGAAAAACTGTTTTTT.

The rearrangement links TRBV18 to TRBJ2-1; 10 nucleotides agree with TRBD2. This CDR3 spans 15 amino acids. The germline gives CDR1 KGHSH, CDR2 LQKENI. V trimming: 3 bases; J trimming: 10 bases; junction bases outside the gene matches: 9. CDR3 sequence (DNA): TGTGCCAGCTCACCGTACCCTAGCGGGAGTCGGGAGCAGTTCTTC. Its protein is CASSPYPSGSREQFF.

V gene TRBV9 combines with J gene TRBJ2-1; 9 nucleotides line up with TRBD2. The CDR3 has 18 residues. With 3 bases clipped from V and 4 bases from J, the junction kept 14 bases outside the gene matches. Germline V gives CDR1 SGDLS, CDR2 YYNGEE. The CDR3 DNA reads as TGTGCCAGCAGCGAGAGGGCGGGAGGGAAGCTACCGTACAATGAGCAGTTCTTC. Encoded protein: CASSERAGGKLPYNEQFF.

The chain combines TRBV7-8 with TRBJ2-7; 8 bases match TRBD1. Germline assignment: CDR1 SGHVS and CDR2 FQNEAQ. The J segment lost 4 bases and the V segment lost 5 bases, leaving 10 bases of the junction unmatched. This CDR3 is built from 15 residues. The CDR3 DNA is TGTGCCAGCAGCCCGACGGACAGGGAGAAGTACGAGCAGTACTTC. Residues: CASSPTDREKYEQYF.

The V call is TRBV28, the J call TRBJ1-6; D not certain. From germline, CDR1 is MDHEN and CDR2 SYDVKM. V was clipped by 5 bases and J by 6 bases, with 11 bases between them. The CDR3 loop spans 14 amino acids. The DNA for the CDR3 is TGTGCCAGCAGTGAGACCGGAGGTAATTCACCCCTCCACTTT. Protein sequence: CASSETGGNSPLHF.

This clone was counted only a few times. The chain recombines TRBV7-3 with TRBJ2-7; 8 nucleotides match TRBD1. V gave up 5 bases and J gave up 3 bases; unmatched junction bases: 9. Germline V gene lookup returns CDR1 SGHTA and CDR2 FQGTGA. The CDR3 runs 15 residues. The CDR3 nucleotides are TGTGCCAGCAGCCATTATACAGGGGGTAACTACGAGCAGTACTTC. It translates to CASSHYTGGNYEQYF.

The chain recombines TRBV7-9 with TRBJ2-2, with 10 bases identical to TRBD1. Germline V gene sequence: CDR1 SEHNR, CDR2 FQNEAQ (reference sequence). The CDR3 has 15 residues. The V segment lost 5 bases and the J segment 3 bases; nucleotides outside the gene matches: 3. The CDR3 DNA is TGTGCCAGCAGCGACAGGGGGCAGGACACCGGGGAGCTGTTTTTT. It translates to CASSDRGQDTGELFF.